This entry concerns a single T cell receptor (beta chain). What it binds is unknown. All patients were mismatch repair deficient, assessed by either PCR or immunohistochemistry. TCR sequencing covered three patients who responded to pembrolizumab. TCRdb keeps only in-frame clones here, not all; method: immunoSEQ multiplex PCR. The data show over 30,000 clones, 80% seen once. These data are taken from a study of PD-1 blockade in mismatch repair-deficient tumors. Study overall: All were previously treated, progressing patients with some twelve mismatch repair-deficient cancer types.

Study-wide findings and caveats: Rapid post-treatment expansion, then contraction, generally preceding radiologic response, marked tumor-resident clones.

V was clipped by 4 bases and J by 2 bases, with 12 bases between them. Germline assignment: CDR1 GTSNPN and CDR2 SVGIG (reference sequence). The CDR3 has 13 residues. The sequence was obtained from an adult with mismatch repair-deficient cancer. J is TRBJ2-7 and V is TRBV30, with D maybe TRBD1 (6 bases). This specimen was PBMCs, taken less than 7 weeks after starting pembrolizumab. For the CDR3, the DNA is TGTGCCTGGACTGGGACACCGACCTACGAGCAGTACTTC. Protein product: CAWTGTPTYEQYF.